These 24 T cell receptor beta chains were sequenced from one sample in a study of cytomegalovirus exposure and HLA in healthy donors. The PCR was carried out with 60 Vbeta primers and 13 Jbeta primers. Assay used: immunoSEQ multiplex PCR; TCRdb lists only in-frame clones, some missing. The table shows 120,000 to 150,000 clones, with approximately 81% occurring only once. Sequences were obtained from PBMCs. All receptors come from a boy under 10 years old in good health and CMV-seronegative.

The rearrangement uses TRBV10-1 and TRBJ2-1; 7 positions match TRBD1. Germline V gene sequence: CDR1 WNHNN, CDR2 SYGVQD (reference sequence). The J segment lost 0 bases and the V segment lost 4 bases, leaving 3 bases of the junction unmatched. The CDR3 has 15 amino acids. The CDR3 nucleotides read TGCGCCAGCAGTGTCGGGACAGTCTCCTACAATGAGCAGTTCTTC. This gives the protein CASSVGTVSYNEQFF.

This sequence joins TRBV7-2 and TRBJ2-2, with 7 bases aligning to TRBD2. J lost 1 base, V lost 0 bases, and 5 bases had no gene match. The germline V gene has CDR1 SGHTA and CDR2 FQGNSA. The CDR3 runs 17 residues. In DNA form, the CDR3 reads TGTGCCAGCAGCTTAGCGGCGGTAGCGGGGAACACCGGGGAGCTGTTTTTT. This gives the protein CASSLAAVAGNTGELFF.

This clone was observed once. The V call is TRBV12-5, the J call TRBJ2-3; 7 nucleotides align to TRBD1. The germline V gene encodes CDR1 LGHNT and CDR2 FRNRAP. V gave up 7 bases and J gave up 3 bases; unmatched junction bases: 7. The CDR3 is 14 amino acids. This chain's CDR3 is CASARQGLTDTQYF. The DNA of the CDR3 is TGTGCTAGTGCTAGACAGGGTCTAACAGATACGCAGTATTTT.

This clone was found once. The V and J genes are TRBV11-3 and TRBJ2-1; TRBD2 matches 9 bases. Germline CDR1 and CDR2: SGHNT and YENEEA. The junction had 7 bases not matched to a gene; V was cut back by 4 bases and J by 6 bases. The CDR3 has 15 amino acids. The CDR3 bases are TGTGCCAGCAGCTCCGGGACTAGCTTAGGCAATGAGCAGTTCTTC. Its translation: CASSSGTSLGNEQFF.

The chain joins TRBV6-6 to TRBJ2-2, with 7 bases aligning to TRBD2. CDR3 length equals 14 residues. In germline, CDR1 is MNHNY, CDR2 SVGAGI (reference sequence). V shed 4 bases and J 6 bases; nucleotides not matched to a gene: 5. The CDR3 reads CASSSLAAAGELFF. The CDR3 DNA follows: TGTGCCAGCAGTTCTCTAGCGGCGGCCGGGGAGCTGTTTTTT.

This clone occurred a few times. The CDR3 DNA reads TGTGCCAGCAGTATATCCTGGGCGGGAGTATTGGAGACCCAGTACTTC. Residues: CASSISWAGVLETQYF. The chain combines TRBV5-8 with TRBJ2-5; 7 nucleotides line up with TRBD2. CDR1 is SGHTS, CDR2 YDEGEE, per germline. The CDR3 spans 16 residues. Germline trimming cut 5 bases from V and 5 bases from J; bases unmatched to any gene: 15.

This clone was seen only a few times. This chain joins TRBV7-6 and TRBJ2-7; 8 bases are a match to TRBD2. Germline V gene data show CDR1 as SGHVS and CDR2 as FNYEAQ. The CDR3 loop spans 17 amino acids. Trimming at V came to 4 bases and at J to 2 bases, leaving 13 bases not matched to a gene. CDR3 in amino acids: CASSYATLADATYEQYF. For the CDR3, the DNA is TGTGCCAGCAGCTACGCTACACTAGCGGACGCTACCTACGAGCAGTACTTC.

This chain joins TRBV2 and TRBJ1-6; the D gene is possibly TRBD1 (6 bases). The CDR3 has 12 residues. Germline CDR1 and CDR2: SNHLY and FYNNEI. Trimming removed 5 bases at V and 10 bases at J, with 9 bases between. The chain's CDR3 is CASSTDRSPLHF. CDR3 DNA: TGTGCCAGCAGTACAGACAGGTCACCCCTCCACTTT.

This clone was counted once. The rearrangement uses TRBV2 and TRBJ2-5; 7 bases fit TRBD1. CDR3 length: 13 amino acids. The V gene end was trimmed by 6 bases and the J gene end by 5 bases; junction bases not matched to a gene: 6. Germline lookup yields CDR1 SNHLY and CDR2 FYNNEI. In DNA form, the CDR3 reads TGTGCCAGCAGACGGGACAGTACGGAGACCCAGTACTTC. Protein product: CASRRDSTETQYF.

V usage is TRBV7-3 and J usage is TRBJ2-5; 8 nucleotides align to TRBD1. Germline assignment: CDR1 SGHTA and CDR2 FQGTGA. The CDR3 has 20 amino acids. The V and J ends lost 5 bases and 2 bases, in that order; junction bases with no gene match: 22. The DNA of the CDR3 is TGTGCCAGCAGCAGGACAGGGCCGGGTCCGCTAACCCTACCTCAAGAGACCCAGTACTTC. Translated, it gives CASSRTGPGPLTLPQETQYF.

The chain uses TRBV4-3 and TRBJ2-1, with 7 bases matching TRBD1. Germline loops: CDR1 LGHNA, CDR2 YSLEER. This CDR3 spans 17 amino acids. J gave up 4 bases and V 0 bases, and 9 bases lay outside the gene matches. CDR3 in amino acids: CASSQDSDRAKYNEQFF. The CDR3 nucleotides are TGCGCCAGCAGCCAAGACTCCGACAGGGCCAAATACAATGAGCAGTTCTTC.

The rearrangement joins TRBV5-6 to TRBJ2-3; D is perhaps TRBD2 (5 bases). Trimming pared 4 bases from V and 4 bases from J, leaving 16 bases between. From germline, CDR1 is SGHDT and CDR2 YYEEEE. The CDR3 sequence is 15 residues long. The CDR3 loop is CASSRETYSADTQYF. Here the CDR3 DNA reads TGTGCCAGCAGCCGGGAAACTTATTCCGCAGATACGCAGTATTTT.

Comments on this clone: The sample carries other DNA sequences with the same CDR3. The chain combines TRBV7-9 with TRBJ2-2; D gene ambiguous. The germline CDR1 and CDR2 sequences are SEHNR and FQNEAQ (reference sequence). This CDR3 has 15 residues. The V end was cut by 1 base, the J end by 4 bases, with 10 bases between. DNA for the CDR3: TGTGCCAGCAGCTTAGGCAGTTCATTCACCGGGGAGCTGTTTTTT. It is translated as CASSLGSSFTGELFF.

This chain uses TRBV2 with TRBJ2-1; weak D call: TRBD2 (6 bases). The CDR3 runs to 15 residues. In germline, CDR1 is SNHLY, CDR2 FYNNEI. Trimming took 6 bases from V and 9 from J, leaving 21 bases between them. CDR3: CASSLKTGLHGEQFF. The CDR3, as DNA: TGTGCCAGCAGCTTGAAGACGGGACTTCACGGTGAGCAGTTCTTC.

The chain carries TRBV9 and TRBJ2-2, with TRBD2 matching over 8 bases. The CDR3 extends over 14 amino acids. Germline V lookup: CDR1 SGDLS, CDR2 YYNGEE. V lost 0 bases, J lost 7 bases, and 2 bases stayed unmatched. The CDR3 reads CASSVAGGNGELFF. The CDR3 DNA sequence: TGTGCCAGCAGCGTAGCGGGGGGGAACGGGGAGCTGTTTTTT.

The chain couples TRBV9 to TRBJ2-5; 7 nucleotides align to TRBD1. The J call may be incorrect, as the DNA end agrees better with TRBJ2-7. There are 15 residues in the CDR3. The germline gives CDR1 SGDLS, CDR2 YYNGEE. CDR3 sequence reads: CASSTEQGSSYEQYF. The DNA for the CDR3 is TGTGCCAGCAGCACCGAACAGGGGTCATCCTACGAGCAGTACTTC.

The V and J genes are TRBV10-1 and TRBJ2-5, with D possibly matching TRBD2 (5 bases). TRBJ2-7 matches the DNA end more closely, so the J call is doubtful. The CDR3 spans 13 residues. The germline CDR1 and CDR2 sequences are WNHNN and SYGVQD (reference sequence). The CDR3 here is CASSEEGVAEQYF. CDR3 nucleotide sequence: TGCGCCAGCAGTGAGGAGGGCGTAGCCGAGCAGTACTTC.

Worth noting for this clone: The sample carries other DNA sequences with the same CDR3. For the CDR3, the DNA is TGTGCCAGCAGTGACGGGACTAGCGGGGGGACAGATACGCAGTATTTT. Its protein product is CASSDGTSGGTDTQYF. The V gene is TRBV6-4, the J gene TRBJ2-3, with TRBD2 identical over 15 bases. CDR1 MRHNA and CDR2 SNTAGT come from the germline V gene. CDR3 length: 16 amino acids. V lost 2 bases to trimming and J lost 3 bases; unmatched junction nucleotides: 0.

The chain recombines TRBV5-6 with TRBJ1-6; the D gene is possibly TRBD1 (6 bases). CDR1 SGHDT and CDR2 YYEEEE come from the germline V gene. With 4 bases removed from V and 4 bases from J, the gap between germline ends came to 12 bases. The CDR3 is 15 residues long. Here the CDR3 DNA reads TGTGCCAGCAGCATTACGGGACATTATAATTCACCCCTCCACTTT. Encoded protein: CASSITGHYNSPLHF.

The chain joins TRBV7-2 to TRBJ2-3; 11 nucleotides match TRBD2. V shed 5 bases and J 2 bases; nucleotides not matched to a gene: 9. This CDR3 contains 17 residues. From germline, CDR1 is SGHTA and CDR2 FQGNSA. CDR3 nucleotides: TGTGCCAGCAGCCCCCAGACTAGCGGGGTACACACAGATACGCAGTATTTT. Protein product: CASSPQTSGVHTDTQYF.

V is TRBV19 and J is TRBJ1-4, with D possibly matching TRBD1 (6 bases). The germline V gene has CDR1 LNHDA and CDR2 SQIVND (reference sequence). CDR3 length: 17 residues. With 5 bases removed from V and 0 bases from J, the gap between germline ends came to 16 bases. This CDR3 reads CASSRQGTLATNEKLFF. In DNA form, the CDR3 reads TGTGCCAGTAGTCGGCAGGGGACGCTTGCAACTAATGAAAAACTGTTTTTT.

The chain uses TRBV7-2 and TRBJ1-1, with TRBD1 as a possible D gene (6 bases). This CDR3 contains 15 residues. The V and J ends lost 1 base and 12 bases respectively, with 21 bases between them. Germline values: CDR1 SGHTA, CDR2 FQGNSA. CDR3 in DNA: TGTGCCAGCAGCTTAGGGGCCCCCGAACAGGGAGAACCTTTCTTT. Protein: CASSLGAPEQGEPFF.

The rearrangement uses TRBV4-2 and TRBJ2-3; no clear D. Germline CDR1 and CDR2: LGHNA and YNFKEQ. The CDR3 loop spans 15 amino acids. Trimming cost V 0 bases and J 2 bases, with 9 bases left between them. The CDR3 region is CASSQDQRNTDTQYF. The DNA of the CDR3 is TGTGCCAGCAGCCAAGATCAGCGCAACACAGATACGCAGTATTTT.

The chain combines TRBV19 with TRBJ2-1, with TRBD2 matching 7 bases. The CDR3 length is 13 residues. The germline CDR1 and CDR2 sequences are LNHDA and SQIVND (reference sequence). J was trimmed by 10 bases and V by 5 bases; bases with no gene match: 8. CDR3 sequence reads: CASSPSGTQEQFF. For the CDR3, the DNA is TGTGCCAGTAGTCCTAGCGGTACGCAGGAGCAGTTCTTC.